This T cell receptor (beta chain) derives from a study of metastatic and nonmetastatic thyroid tumors. With MiXCR, TCRdb reprocessed the PCR reads. The sample yields about 36,000 clones, more than 20% seen once. This clone is classed as medium-sized (0.01 to 0.1%). The antigen is unknown. Study-wide results and limits: Reported TCR beta diversity, measured in blood and tumor, was significantly higher for malignant thyroid tumors than for benign nodules.

None of the patients had undergone any treatment ahead of thyroid surgery. V trimming: 3 bases; J trimming: 0 bases; junction bases outside the gene matches: 7. Germline CDR1 and CDR2: MNHNS and SASEGT. CDR3 size: 16 residues. The sequencing sample was made of blood. V and J are TRBV6-1 and TRBJ1-2; 7 nucleotides agree with TRBD1. The receptor comes from a female donor with papillary thyroid cancer or a benign thyroid nodule (not recorded which). Some clones in this sample may be carry-over from other donors' samples. The CDR3 sequence: CASSEVRDSANYGYTF. The CDR3 nucleotides read TGTGCCAGCAGTGAGGTGAGGGACAGTGCTAACTATGGCTACACCTTC.